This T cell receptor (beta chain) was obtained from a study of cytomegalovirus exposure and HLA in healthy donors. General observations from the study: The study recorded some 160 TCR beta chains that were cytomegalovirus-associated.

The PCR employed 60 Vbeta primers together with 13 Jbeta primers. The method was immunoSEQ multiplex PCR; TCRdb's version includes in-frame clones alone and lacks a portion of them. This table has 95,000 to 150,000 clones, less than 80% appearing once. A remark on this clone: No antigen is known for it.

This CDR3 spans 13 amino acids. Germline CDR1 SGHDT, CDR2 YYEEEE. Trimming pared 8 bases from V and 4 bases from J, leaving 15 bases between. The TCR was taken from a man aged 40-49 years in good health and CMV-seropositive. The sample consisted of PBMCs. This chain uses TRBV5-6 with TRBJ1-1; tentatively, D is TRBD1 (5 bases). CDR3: CASVHQGITEAFF. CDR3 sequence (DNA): TGTGCCAGTGTTCATCAGGGTATCACTGAAGCTTTCTTT.